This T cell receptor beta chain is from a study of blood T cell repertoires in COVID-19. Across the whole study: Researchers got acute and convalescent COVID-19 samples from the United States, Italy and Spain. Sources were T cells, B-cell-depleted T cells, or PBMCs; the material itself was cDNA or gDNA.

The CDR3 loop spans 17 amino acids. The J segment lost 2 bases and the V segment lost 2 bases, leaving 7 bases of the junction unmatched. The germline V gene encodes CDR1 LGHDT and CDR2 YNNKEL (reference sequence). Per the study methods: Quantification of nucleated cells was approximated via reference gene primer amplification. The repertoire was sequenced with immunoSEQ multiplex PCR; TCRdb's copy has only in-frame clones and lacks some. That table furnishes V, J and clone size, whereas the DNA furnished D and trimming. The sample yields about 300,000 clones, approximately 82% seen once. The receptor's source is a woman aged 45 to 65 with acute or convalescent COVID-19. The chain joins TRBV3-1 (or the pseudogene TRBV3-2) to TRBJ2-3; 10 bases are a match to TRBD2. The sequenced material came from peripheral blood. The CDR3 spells CASSQLTSGKNTDTQYF. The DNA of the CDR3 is TGTGCCAGCAGCCAACTCACTAGCGGGAAGAACACAGATACGCAGTATTTT.